This T cell receptor (beta chain) was identified during a study of spatial heterogeneity in lung cancer. Whole-study context: The library had UMIs, and each TCR and UMI pair averaged more than ten raw reads.

Time point: sample taken at primary tumor resection. Donation came from approximately 69 patients with untreated early-stage non-small cell lung cancer. Using its own MiXCR run on the 5' RACE reads, TCRdb lists one record per CDR3 protein. This sample carries 8,500 to 9,000 distinct CDR3 sequences, 4% to 5.5% of them seen once, and the ten largest clones take more than 25%. Study observations and caveats: Blood carried ubiquitous expanded tumor TCRs more at resection than follow-up.

About this clonotype: Its antigen is still unknown.

The CDR3 spans 16 residues. Germline CDR1 SGHRS, CDR2 YFSETQ. Deletions cut 0 bases from V and 7 bases from J, with 16 bases between. The J gene is TRBJ1-4, the V gene TRBV5-1; D unclear. The starting material was PBMCs, obtained at surgery. This TCR came from a male donor with early-stage non-small cell lung cancer. The CDR3 sequence is CASSLAPRGVREKLFF. In DNA, the CDR3 is TGCGCCAGCAGCTTGGCGCCGCGGGGTGTTCGTGAAAAACTGTTTTTT.